This T cell receptor (beta chain) emerged from a study of post-analysis software for immune sequencing data. Findings of the study overall: Patients used several TRBV segments, including TRBV5-6, TRBV5-1 and TRBV20-1, more often than controls.

cDNA libraries for TCR beta contained unique molecular identifiers. TCRdb ran MiXCR on the PCR reads and lists one entry per CDR3 protein. The sample lists roughly 700,000 distinct CDR3 sequences, roughly 29% occurring once. Comments on this clonotype: The antigen is unknown.

Germline lookup yields CDR1 MNHEY and CDR2 SVGAGI. The CDR3 loop spans 12 amino acids. V shed 10 bases and J shed 3 bases, with 12 bases lying between them. Sequencing was done on a sample of blood. This receptor was obtained from a girl aged 10 to 17 with multiple sclerosis. The genes are TRBV6-5 and TRBJ1-1; D perhaps matches TRBD1 (5 bases). The CDR3, as DNA: TGTGCCACCCGTAAGGGGTACACTGAAGCTTTCTTT. This translates into CATRKGYTEAFF.